This T cell receptor (beta chain) was sequenced for a study of blood T cell repertoires in COVID-19. Study in general: From T cells, B-cell-depleted T cells, or PBMCs came the material, which was cDNA or gDNA.

Some clones are missing from TCRdb's copy, which holds only in-frame ones; the method was immunoSEQ multiplex PCR. The sample shows about 150,000 clones, approximately 91% of them seen only once. The sequenced sample was peripheral blood. The sequence came from a woman aged 70 to 79 with acute or convalescent COVID-19.

The CDR3 loop reads CASSTAGVGANVLTF. The CDR3 DNA follows: TGTGCCAGCAGTACTGCAGGGGTTGGGGCCAACGTCCTGACTTTC. This rearrangement joins TRBV6-5 to TRBJ2-6; D possibly corresponds to TRBD1 (6 bases). Germline CDR1 is MNHEY and CDR2 is SVGAGI. Between the trimmed V and J ends, which lost 5 bases and 3 bases, there was a span of 11 bases. The CDR3 has 15 amino acids.